This entry concerns a single T cell receptor beta chain. Its target is not known. Germline assignment: CDR1 SGHDT and CDR2 YYEEEE. CDR3 size: 13 residues. Trimming left V 1 base short and J 10 bases short, with 12 bases between. Using immunoSEQ multiplex PCR, the repertoire was profiled, and TCRdb retains in-frame clones only, with some absent. Of approximately 96,000 clones in the sample, roughly 86% are singletons; the top ten hold about 6%. These data are taken from a study of T cell responses to AZD1222 COVID-19 vaccine. Regarding the study as a whole: Among those given AZD1222, only 5 to 7 were seropositive at baseline. Mapped onto spike, vaccine-associated CD4 TCRs spanned it and were dominant at 160-218 and 743-854. Repertoires were collected only later (after the peak T cell response had occurred). Clonal diversity may have been underestimated, and the donors were mostly white British, with more females than males.

This receptor was obtained from an adult who received the AZD1222 COVID-19 vaccine. The sample here was peripheral blood, taken 28 days after the second AZD1222 dose. The chain employs TRBV5-6 and TRBJ2-1; the D is unclear. The CDR3 reads CASSLLSSREQFF. CDR3 coding DNA: TGTGCCAGCAGCTTGTTATCATCGAGGGAGCAGTTCTTC.